One and the same sample provided the 10 T cell receptor beta chains below, sequenced in a study of cytomegalovirus exposure and HLA in healthy donors. Researchers ran the PCR with 60 Vbeta and 13 Jbeta primers. Data came from immunoSEQ multiplex PCR; TCRdb stores just in-frame clones and leaves some out. The repertoire consists of 120,000 or so clones, with about 80% occurring once and the leading ten covering 7% to 9.5%. The sequenced sample consisted of PBMCs. The receptor set was obtained from a man aged 30-40 years in good health and CMV-seropositive.

The chain is built from TRBV5-1 and TRBJ1-1; D gene ambiguous. In germline, CDR1 is SGHRS, CDR2 YFSETQ. The V and J ends lost 0 bases and 3 bases respectively, with 21 bases between them. This CDR3 region has 18 residues. CDR3 nucleotides: TGCGCCAGCAGCTTGGGAGGTTCCCTTTTGGGCGGGGACACTGAAGCTTTCTTT. Its protein product is CASSLGGSLLGGDTEAFF. The complete variable domain, with remaining parts taken from reference TRBV5-1 and TRBJ1-1, reads KAGVTQTPRYLIKTRGQQVTLSCSPISGHRSVSWYQQTPGQGLQFLFEYFSETQRNKGNFPGRFSGRQFSNSRSEMNVSTLELGDSALYLCASSLGGSLLGGDTEAFFGQGTRLTVV.

This rearrangement joins TRBV27 to TRBJ2-3, with 12 bases that match TRBD1. From germline, CDR1 is MNHEY and CDR2 SMNVEV (reference sequence). The junction had 13 bases not matched to a gene; V was cut back by 6 bases and J by 6 bases. The CDR3 contains 17 residues. CDR3 sequence reads: CASSRDRGLMISDTQYF. CDR3 coding DNA: TGTGCCAGCAGCCGGGACAGGGGGCTCATGATATCGGATACGCAGTATTTT.

The CDR3 protein is CASSLVSDTEAFF. The DNA of the CDR3 is TGTGCCAGCAGCTTAGTTTCGGACACTGAAGCTTTCTTT. This chain joins TRBV7-2 and TRBJ1-1; the D is unclear. This CDR3 contains 13 residues. The V end lost 1 base, the J end lost 3 bases, and 6 bases lay between the germline ends. From germline, CDR1 is SGHTA and CDR2 FQGNSA.

J is TRBJ1-6 and V is TRBV10-2; TRBD1 matches 7 bases. This CDR3 region has 14 residues. Germline-derived CDR1 and CDR2 are WSHSY and SAAADI. V was pared by 6 bases and J by 8 bases, with 7 bases of the junction left unmatched. The CDR3 here is CASRADRPYSPLHF. Written as DNA, the CDR3 is TGCGCCAGCAGGGCGGACAGGCCCTATTCACCCCTCCACTTT.

The V call is TRBV2, the J call TRBJ2-6; perhaps TRBD2 as D (6 bases). V was clipped by 5 bases and J by 4 bases, with 21 bases between them. The CDR3 contains 18 residues. Germline CDR1 and CDR2: SNHLY and FYNNEI. The CDR3 loop is CASSRDTGVARGANVLTF. The CDR3 nucleotides read TGTGCCAGCAGTCGAGACACGGGGGTCGCGAGAGGGGCCAACGTCCTGACTTTC.

This chain links TRBV5-1 with TRBJ1-2; D may be TRBD1 (6 bases). CDR1 is SGHRS and CDR2 is YFSETQ in the germline V gene. This CDR3 has 15 amino acids. Deletions cut 3 bases from V and 3 bases from J, with 15 bases between. Here the CDR3 DNA reads TGCGCCAGCAGCTCCGGGGGGCTTCGAGACTATGGCTACACCTTC. Residues: CASSSGGLRDYGYTF.

This clone was seen more than once but under ten times. V and J are TRBV9 and TRBJ1-6; the D is unclear. This CDR3 comprises 16 residues. With 0 bases removed from V and 0 bases from J, the gap between germline ends came to 7 bases. The germline V gene has CDR1 SGDLS and CDR2 YYNGEE. CDR3 region: CASSVAGSSYNSPLHF. The DNA for the CDR3 is TGTGCCAGCAGCGTAGCTGGGAGCTCCTATAATTCACCCCTCCACTTT.

The chain couples TRBV28 to TRBJ1-2, with TRBD1 as a possible D gene (5 bases). Looked up from germline, CDR1 is MDHEN and CDR2 is SYDVKM. The length of the CDR3 is 15 residues. V shed 2 bases and J shed 8 bases, with 18 bases lying between them. CDR3 loop: CASSLPGGTMGGYTF. The CDR3 nucleotides are TGTGCCAGCAGTTTACCAGGAGGGACCATGGGGGGCTACACCTTC.

This chain connects TRBV27 to TRBJ1-2, with D hard to call. Germline CDR1 reads MNHEY; CDR2 reads SMNVEV (reference sequence). The CDR3 has 12 residues. V dropped 5 bases and J dropped 4 bases, with 8 bases sitting between them. This CDR3 reads CASSPGPYGYTF. CDR3 DNA sequence: TGTGCCAGCAGTCCAGGTCCCTATGGCTACACCTTC.

The chain has TRBV1 and TRBJ1-3. TRBV1 is a pseudogene locus. CDR3 length equals 15 residues. CDR3 coding DNA: TGCACCGGCCCCGGCAGCGCAAGGATTGGAAACACCATATATTTT. Protein sequence: CTGPGSARIGNTIYF.